The entry below describes one T cell receptor (beta chain). The antigen is unknown. The sample comes from a study of blood T cells in healthy people across ages. Study-level points and caveats: Donor CMV infection status was unknown, possibly confounding age-related changes in expanded clonotypes.

The second PCR ran roughly 6 to 11 cycles with a sample-barcoded 5' primer and J-beta primers. TCRdb re-called the 5' RACE reads with MiXCR, one entry per CDR3 protein. The sample lists about 570,000 distinct CDR3 sequences, about 28% seen once, with approximately 3.6% in the top ten. Germline V gene sequence: CDR1 MNHEY, CDR2 SVGAGI. With 5 bases removed from V and 2 bases from J, the gap between germline ends came to 13 bases. This CDR3 comprises 14 residues. The sample was also linked to a second study, of T cells of mothers and their children. That source notes: Persisting microchimeric T cell clones went undetected.

The chain uses TRBV6-5 and TRBJ2-7, with D unclear. Sequencing used blood. This sequence was found in a boy under 10 years old in good health. CDR3 in amino acids: CASSVGPSTYEQYF. The CDR3 DNA reads as TGTGCCAGCAGTGTTGGACCGTCAACCTACGAGCAGTACTTC.